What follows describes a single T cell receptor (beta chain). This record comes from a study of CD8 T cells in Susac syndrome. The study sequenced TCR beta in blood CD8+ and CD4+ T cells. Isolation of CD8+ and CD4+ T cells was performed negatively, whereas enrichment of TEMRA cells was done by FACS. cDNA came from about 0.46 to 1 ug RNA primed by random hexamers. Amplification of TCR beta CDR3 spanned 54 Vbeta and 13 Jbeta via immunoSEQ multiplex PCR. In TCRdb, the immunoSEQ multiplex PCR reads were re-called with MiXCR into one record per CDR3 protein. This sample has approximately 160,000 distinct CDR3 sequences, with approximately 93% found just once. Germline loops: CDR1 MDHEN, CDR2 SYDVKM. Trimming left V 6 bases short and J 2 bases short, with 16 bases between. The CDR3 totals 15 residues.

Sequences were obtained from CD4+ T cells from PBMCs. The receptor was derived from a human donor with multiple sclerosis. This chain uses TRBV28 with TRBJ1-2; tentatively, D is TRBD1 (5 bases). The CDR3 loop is CASSRPGTANYGYTF. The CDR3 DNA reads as TGTGCCAGCAGCCGCCCCGGGACTGCGAACTATGGCTACACCTTC.